These 8 T cell receptor beta chains came from one sample sequenced in a study of blood T cell repertoires in COVID-19 (dated by TCRdb to 2020 to 2021). The library was produced with the immunoSEQ multiplex PCR assay. The table comes from immuneACCESS by way of TCRdb, which keeps in-frame sequences with V and J called. Part of the clones is missing from these tables; in studies checked, under half for an unresolved V gene and the rest for unknown reasons. The sample contains roughly 200,000 clones, roughly three quarters of them found a single time. The ten most abundant clones make up about 11% of the sample. The sequenced material came from peripheral blood. The receptors shown here come from a woman older than 75 with COVID-19, enrolled during active disease.

The chain uses TRBV11-3 and TRBJ2-3; TRBD2 matches at 13 bases. The germline V gene encodes CDR1 SGHNT and CDR2 YENEEA. The CDR3 contains 16 residues. With 4 bases clipped from V and 0 bases from J, the junction kept 1 base outside the gene matches. This CDR3 reads CASSSGLAGSTDTQYF. For the CDR3, the DNA is TGTGCCAGCAGCTCGGGACTAGCGGGAAGCACAGATACGCAGTATTTT. The whole variable domain, filled in from reference TRBV11-3 and TRBJ2-3, reads EAGVVQSPRYKIIEKKQPVAFWCNPISGHNTLYWYLQNLGQGPELLIRYENEEAVDDSQLPKDRFSAERLKGVDSTLKIQPAELGDSAVYLCASSSGLAGSTDTQYFGPGTRLTVL.

In the case of this clone: At one boundary the junction diverges from the germline segment, which might be a read error. The chain couples TRBV6-5 to TRBJ1-5, with TRBD1 identical over 8 bases. Germline loops: CDR1 MNHEY, CDR2 SVGAGI. CDR3 length: 14 residues. The CDR3 loop is CASSYSDRGQPQHF. CDR3 sequence (DNA): TGTGCCAGCAGCTACTCAGACAGGGGCCAGCCCCAGCATTTT.

V is TRBV5-4 and J is TRBJ2-3; 9 bases fit TRBD2. Losses at the gene ends were 2 bases for V and 2 bases for J; bases not matched to a gene: 6. Per the germline V gene, CDR1 is SGHNT and CDR2 is YYREEE (reference sequence). The CDR3 length is 16 residues. In nucleotides, the CDR3 is TGTGCCAGCAGCTTTGGGGGCGGGGGGGCCACAGATACGCAGTATTTT. Protein: CASSFGGGGATDTQYF.

This rearrangement joins TRBV5-6 to TRBJ2-3; D possibly corresponds to TRBD1 (6 bases). The CDR3 extends over 13 amino acids. Germline CDR1 and CDR2: SGHDT and YYEEEE. The V end was cut by 6 bases, the J end by 2 bases, with 10 bases between. CDR3 amino acids: CASTRGTTDTQYF. The CDR3 DNA sequence: TGTGCCAGCACGAGGGGGACCACAGATACGCAGTATTTT.

This clone was seen just once. This chain joins TRBV6-5 and TRBJ1-5; possible D gene TRBD1, 6 bases. The CDR3 runs 14 residues. The germline V gene has CDR1 MNHEY and CDR2 SVGAGI. V lost 6 bases and J lost 10, with 19 bases in between. CDR3 loop: CASSPDRPSGPQHF. The DNA for the CDR3 is TGTGCCAGCAGCCCCGACAGGCCCTCCGGCCCCCAGCATTTT.

The V call is TRBV18, the J call TRBJ2-6; TRBD2 is a possible D gene (6 bases). Trimming left V 3 bases short and J 1 base short, with 16 bases between. The CDR3 consists of 18 residues. The germline V gene encodes CDR1 KGHSH and CDR2 LQKENI. The CDR3: CASSPGGYRNSGANVLTF. In DNA, the CDR3 is TGTGCCAGCTCACCCGGAGGGTATAGAAATTCTGGGGCCAACGTCCTGACTTTC.

This chain connects TRBV6-2 or TRBV6-3 to TRBJ1-5, with D perhaps matching TRBD1 (6 bases). V lost 2 bases and J lost 3, with 14 bases in between. The CDR3 totals 16 residues. Per germline, CDR1 MNHEY and CDR2 SVGEGT. The CDR3 spells CASSYPKGGVNQPQHF. CDR3 sequence (DNA): TGTGCCAGCAGTTACCCGAAAGGGGGGGTCAATCAGCCCCAGCATTTT.

This clone was recorded once. The chain carries TRBV7-9 and TRBJ1-2; 7 bases agree with TRBD1. The CDR3 sequence is 18 residues long. Germline V CDR1 and CDR2: SEHNR, FQNEAQ (reference sequence). The trim removed 5 bases at V and 5 bases at J, leaving 20 bases unmatched. CDR3 sequence reads: CASSPKALSGQSLYGYTF. In DNA, the CDR3 is TGTGCCAGCAGCCCCAAAGCTCTTTCGGGACAGTCCTTATATGGCTACACCTTC.